What follows are 4 T cell receptor beta chains derived from one specimen sequenced in a study of shared clonotypes between healthy human individuals. TCRdb's copy holds only in-frame clones and misses some; the assay was immunoSEQ multiplex PCR. Here the sample spans about 1,500,000 clones, roughly 96% being singletons. Sequenced material: naive CD4+ T cells sorted from blood. Subset described: CD45RA+ positively selected. All receptors come from a man aged 25 to 40 in good health.

This rearrangement joins TRBV5-1 to TRBJ1-2; a weak D match, TRBD1 (6 bases). V was pared by 0 bases and J by 7 bases, with 13 bases between. Germline V lookup: CDR1 SGHRS, CDR2 YFSETQ. This CDR3 region has 14 residues. The CDR3 DNA follows: TGCGCCAGCAGCTTGGCCGGGGCAGGGGCTGGCTACACCTTC. Residues: CASSLAGAGAGYTF.

The chain is built from TRBV7-9 and TRBJ2-3; 7 nucleotides line up with TRBD2. The germline V gene has CDR1 SEHNR and CDR2 FQNEAQ (reference sequence). CDR3 length equals 15 residues. V was pared by 5 bases and J by 3 bases, with 8 bases of the junction left unmatched. The CDR3 sequence is CASSPGLIDTDTQYF. The CDR3 nucleotides are TGTGCCAGCAGCCCGGGACTAATAGATACAGATACGCAGTATTTT.

DNA of the CDR3: TGCGCCAGCTTTGGGGGCCCTCAAGAGACCCAGTACTTC. It is translated as CASFGGPQETQYF. The V call is TRBV5-1, the J call TRBJ2-5, with D possibly matching TRBD1 (6 bases). There are 13 residues in the CDR3. The V gene lost 7 bases and the J gene lost 2 bases, with 12 bases spanning the gap. Germline V lookup: CDR1 SGHRS, CDR2 YFSETQ.

This clone showed up just once. This sequence joins TRBV5-6 and TRBJ1-1, with D hard to call. In germline, CDR1 is SGHDT, CDR2 YYEEEE. V was shortened by 1 base and J by 3 bases, with 10 bases between the two germline ends. This CDR3 comprises 14 residues. The CDR3 is CASSLLGRDTEAFF. CDR3 DNA: TGTGCCAGCAGCTTGCTAGGGAGGGACACTGAAGCTTTCTTT.